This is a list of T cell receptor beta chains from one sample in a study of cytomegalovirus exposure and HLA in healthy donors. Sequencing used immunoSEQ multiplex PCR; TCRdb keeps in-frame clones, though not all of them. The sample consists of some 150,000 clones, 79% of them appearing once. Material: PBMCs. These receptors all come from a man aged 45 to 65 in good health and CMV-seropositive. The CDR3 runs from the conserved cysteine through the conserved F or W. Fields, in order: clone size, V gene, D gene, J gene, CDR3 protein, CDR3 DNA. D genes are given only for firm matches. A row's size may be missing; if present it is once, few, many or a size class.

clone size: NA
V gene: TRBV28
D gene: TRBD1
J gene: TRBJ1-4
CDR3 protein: CASSYGQGASEKLFF
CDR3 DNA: TGTGCCAGCAGCTATGGACAGGGGGCGAGTGAAAAACTGTTTTTT

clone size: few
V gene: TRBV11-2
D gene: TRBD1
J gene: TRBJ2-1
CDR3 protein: CASSSRGLKNEQFF
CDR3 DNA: TGTGCCAGCAGCTCCAGGGGGCTTAAGAATGAGCAGTTCTTC

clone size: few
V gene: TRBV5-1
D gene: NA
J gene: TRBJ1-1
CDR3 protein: CASSLAWGGDTEAFF
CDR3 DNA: TGCGCCAGCAGCTTGGCCTGGGGGGGCGACACTGAAGCTTTCTTT

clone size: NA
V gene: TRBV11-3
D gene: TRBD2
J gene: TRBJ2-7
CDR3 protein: CASSPRVSSGRARGEQYF
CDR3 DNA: TGTGCCAGCAGCCCAAGGGTGTCGAGCGGGAGGGCCCGTGGAGAGCAGTACTTC

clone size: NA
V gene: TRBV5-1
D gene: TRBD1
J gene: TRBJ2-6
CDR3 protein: CASSWTGNSGSGANVLTF
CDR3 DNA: TGCGCCAGCAGCTGGACAGGGAACTCGGGCTCTGGGGCCAACGTCCTGACTTTC

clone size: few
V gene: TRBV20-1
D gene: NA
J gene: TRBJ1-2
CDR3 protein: CSAGTYDGYTF
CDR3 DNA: TGCAGTGCGGGGACATACGATGGCTACACCTTC

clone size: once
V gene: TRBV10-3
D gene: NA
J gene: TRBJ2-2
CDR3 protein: CAISGGVGTGELFF
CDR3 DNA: TGTGCCATCAGTGGCGGGGTTGGCACCGGGGAGCTGTTTTTT

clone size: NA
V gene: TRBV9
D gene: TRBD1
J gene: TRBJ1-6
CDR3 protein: CASSAGGTGGFEMDNSPLHF
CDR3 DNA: TGTGCCAGCAGCGCGGGAGGGACAGGGGGCTTTGAGATGGATAATTCACCCCTCCACTTT

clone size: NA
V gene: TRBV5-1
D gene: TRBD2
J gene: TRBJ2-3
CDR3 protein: CASSPYPGTSGTDTQYF
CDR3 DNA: TGCGCCAGCAGCCCGTACCCCGGGACTAGCGGGACAGATACGCAGTATTTT

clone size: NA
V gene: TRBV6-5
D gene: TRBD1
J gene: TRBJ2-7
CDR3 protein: CASSQGAHEQYF
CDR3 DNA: TGTGCCAGTTCACAGGGGGCTCACGAGCAGTACTTC

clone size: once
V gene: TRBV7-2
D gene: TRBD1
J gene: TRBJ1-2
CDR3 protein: CASSLQSGTGVYGYTF
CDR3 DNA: TGTGCCAGCAGCCTGCAGTCCGGGACAGGGGTCTATGGCTACACCTTC

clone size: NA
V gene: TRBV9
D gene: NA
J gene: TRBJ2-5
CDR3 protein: CASSPSSREQETQYF
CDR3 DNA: TGTGCCAGCAGCCCAAGCTCCCGGGAGCAAGAGACCCAGTACTTC

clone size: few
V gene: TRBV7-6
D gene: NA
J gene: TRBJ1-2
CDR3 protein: CASSLGGQSYGYTF
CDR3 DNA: TGTGCCAGCAGCTTAGGCGGACAGTCCTATGGCTACACCTTC

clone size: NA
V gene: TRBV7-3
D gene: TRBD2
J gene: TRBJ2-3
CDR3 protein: CASSRHGGSGTDTQYF
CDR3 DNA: TGTGCCAGCAGCCGTCACGGCGGGAGCGGGACAGATACGCAGTATTTT

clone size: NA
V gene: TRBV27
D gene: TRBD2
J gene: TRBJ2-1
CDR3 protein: CASSLSGLGHNEQFF
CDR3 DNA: TGTGCCAGCAGTTTATCGGGACTAGGCCACAATGAGCAGTTCTTC

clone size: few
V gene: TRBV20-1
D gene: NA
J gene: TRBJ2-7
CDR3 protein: CSASQYEQYF
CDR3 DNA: TGCAGTGCTAGCCAGTACGAGCAGTACTTC

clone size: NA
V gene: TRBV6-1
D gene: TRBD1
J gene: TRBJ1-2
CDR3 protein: CASVGQAPNYGYTF
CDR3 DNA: TGTGCCAGCGTAGGACAGGCCCCCAACTATGGCTACACCTTC

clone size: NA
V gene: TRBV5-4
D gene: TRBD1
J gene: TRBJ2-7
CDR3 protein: CASSPKTGGYEQYF
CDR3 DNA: TGTGCCAGCAGCCCTAAGACAGGGGGCTACGAGCAGTACTTC

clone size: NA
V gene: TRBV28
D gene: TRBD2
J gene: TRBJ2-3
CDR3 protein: CASSLVKAGDDTQYF
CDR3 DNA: TGTGCCAGCAGTTTAGTAAAAGCGGGAGATGATACGCAGTATTTT

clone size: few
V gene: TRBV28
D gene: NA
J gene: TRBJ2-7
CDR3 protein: CASSHGPVAGEQYF
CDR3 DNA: TGTGCCAGCAGCCACGGACCCGTCGCGGGCGAGCAGTACTTC

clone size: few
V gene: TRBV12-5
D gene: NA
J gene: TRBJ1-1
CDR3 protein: CASGSLSGTQAFF
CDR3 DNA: TGTGCTAGTGGTTCTCTGAGCGGGACACAAGCTTTCTTT

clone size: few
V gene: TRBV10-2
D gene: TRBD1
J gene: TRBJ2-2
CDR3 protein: CASGQGTYTGELFF
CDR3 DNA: TGCGCCAGCGGACAGGGGACATACACCGGGGAGCTGTTTTTT

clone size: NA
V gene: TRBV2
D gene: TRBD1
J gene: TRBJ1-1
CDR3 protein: CASSDNTGGGTEAFF
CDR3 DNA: TGTGCCAGCAGTGATAACACAGGGGGGGGCACTGAAGCTTTCTTT